These 28 T cell receptor beta chains were sequenced from one sample in a study of T-cell memory formation after mild COVID-19. TCRdb re-called the 5' RACE reads through MiXCR, storing one row per CDR3 protein. The sample carries approximately 450,000 distinct CDR3 sequences, about 20% recorded once. Sequencing used PBMCs or a T cell subset sorted from them (not recorded which). Source of these receptors: an adult woman who had mild COVID-19 (a few samples of this study predate the infection). Cell type and time point are not known.

At least ten counts were recorded for this clonotype. The CDR3 DNA reads as TGTGCCAGCAGCCAAGTGACAGTCCTGAACACCGGGGAGCTGTTTTTT. Amino acid sequence: CASSQVTVLNTGELFF. J is TRBJ2-2 and V is TRBV3-1, with D perhaps matching TRBD1 (5 bases). Trimming pared 1 base from V and 1 base from J, leaving 10 bases between. The CDR3 has 16 amino acids. Per germline, CDR1 LGHDT and CDR2 YNNKEL (reference sequence).

The chain has TRBV7-2 and TRBJ2-7, with 10 bases aligning to TRBD2. Germline CDR1 SGHTA, CDR2 FQGNSA. The CDR3 length is 15 residues. V lost 5 bases to trimming and J lost 0 bases; unmatched junction nucleotides: 4. The DNA for the CDR3 is TGTGCCAGCAGCAATAGCGGGGGGAGCTCCTACGAGCAGTACTTC. Encoded protein: CASSNSGGSSYEQYF.

In its sample, this clonotype was seen a few times. The chain links TRBV20-1 to TRBJ2-1; the match to TRBD2 covers 7 bases. This CDR3 comprises 15 residues. V shed 2 bases, J shed 6 bases, and the junction held 10 bases outside the gene matches. Per germline, CDR1 DFQATT and CDR2 SNEGSKA (reference sequence). The CDR3 nucleotides are TGCAGTGCTAGACACATAGCGGGTGTAAGCAATGAGCAGTTCTTC. It translates to CSARHIAGVSNEQFF.

There are a few counts of this clonotype. The V call is TRBV10-2, the J call TRBJ1-1; possibly TRBD1 for D (5 bases). Trimming removed 2 bases at V and 4 bases at J, with 17 bases between. CDR1 is WSHSY, CDR2 SAAADI, per germline. The CDR3 contains 16 residues. CDR3 sequence reads: CASSEVRDGGSTEAFF. In DNA, the CDR3 is TGCGCCAGCAGTGAGGTACGGGACGGGGGGAGCACTGAAGCTTTCTTT.

This clonotype was seen a few times. The chain employs TRBV3-1 and TRBJ2-1; possible D gene TRBD2, 5 bases. Germline V gene data show CDR1 as LGHDT and CDR2 as YNNKEL (reference sequence). Trimming removed 0 bases at V and 7 bases at J, with 19 bases between. This CDR3 has 17 amino acids. The CDR3: CASSQEFRSSRGNEQFF. The CDR3 bases are TGTGCCAGCAGCCAAGAATTTAGGTCTAGCAGAGGGAATGAGCAGTTCTTC.

The rearrangement links TRBV5-1 to TRBJ2-3, with 14 bases identical to TRBD2. Germline CDR1 is SGHRS and CDR2 is YFSETQ. The CDR3 consists of 18 residues. V dropped 1 base and J dropped 9; count of bases not matched to a gene: 13. This CDR3 is CASSLWGGLGTSGSTQYF. In nucleotides, the CDR3 is TGCGCCAGCAGCTTGTGGGGCGGCCTTGGGACTAGCGGGAGCACGCAGTATTTT.

The table lists this clonotype with a few counts. Here the CDR3 reads CSAIEGNNSPLHF. The CDR3 nucleotides are TGCAGTGCTATAGAGGGCAATAATTCACCCCTCCACTTT. V is TRBV20-1 and J is TRBJ1-6; D ambiguous. CDR3 length: 13 amino acids. CDR1 and CDR2 (germline): DFQATT, SNEGSKA (reference sequence). V gave up 4 bases and J gave up 5 bases, with 9 bases separating them.

This clonotype was picked up a small number of times. The gene calls are TRBV11-2 and TRBJ2-7, with D maybe TRBD1 (6 bases). The ends were cut back, 4 bases at V and 7 bases at J, with 11 bases in the middle. CDR1 and CDR2 (germline): SGHAT, FQNNGV. The CDR3 sequence is 12 residues long. CDR3 residues: CASSSTGLEQYF. As DNA, the CDR3 is TGTGCCAGCAGCTCGACAGGCCTGGAGCAGTACTTC. The full variable domain, completed using reference TRBV11-2 and TRBJ2-7, is EAGVAQSPRYKIIEKRQSVAFWCNPISGHATLYWYQQILGQGPKLLIQFQNNGVVDDSQLPKDRFSAERLKGVDSTLKIQPAKLEDSAVYLCASSSTGLEQYFGPGTRLTVT.

This clonotype was counted ten times or more. The V and J genes are TRBV6-2 or TRBV6-3 and TRBJ1-5; a possible D gene is TRBD1 (5 bases). Trimming took off 2 bases at V and 2 bases at J, with 13 bases between the two ends. This CDR3 spans 16 amino acids. Germline assignment: CDR1 MNHEY and CDR2 SVGEGT. The CDR3 DNA reads as TGTGCCAGCAGTTACGGTGGCAGGGCAGGCAATCAGCCCCAGCATTTT. Amino acid sequence: CASSYGGRAGNQPQHF.

Only a few counts were recorded for this clonotype. V usage is TRBV29-1 and J usage is TRBJ2-5; 7 nucleotides line up with TRBD1. V gave up 7 bases and J gave up 0 bases; unmatched junction bases: 11. Germline V gives CDR1 SQVTM, CDR2 ANQGSEA. The CDR3 consists of 15 residues. The CDR3 reads CSGLQGWVDQETQYF. In nucleotides, the CDR3 is TGCAGCGGATTACAGGGGTGGGTGGACCAAGAGACCCAGTACTTC.

This clonotype came up a few times. The gene calls are TRBV18 and TRBJ2-7, with D possibly matching TRBD2 (6 bases). The germline gives CDR1 KGHSH, CDR2 LQKENI. V lost 3 bases and J 2 bases, leaving 8 bases between the germline ends. The CDR3 length is 13 residues. The CDR3 protein is CASSPRTTYEQYF. For the CDR3, the DNA is TGTGCCAGCTCACCGAGGACTACCTACGAGCAGTACTTC.

V usage is TRBV7-2 and J usage is TRBJ2-5; the D gene could be TRBD1 or TRBD2 (5 bases each). V was trimmed by 0 bases and J by 2 bases, leaving 19 bases between them. The germline CDR1 and CDR2 sequences are SGHTA and FQGNSA. CDR3 length equals 18 residues. CDR3 amino acids: CASSLAGWGTPLQETQYF. The CDR3 nucleotides read TGTGCCAGCAGCTTAGCGGGATGGGGGACCCCACTGCAAGAGACCCAGTACTTC.

A few counts support this clonotype. The chain uses TRBV6-1 and TRBJ2-1; TRBD1 aligns across 7 bases. V shed 9 bases and J 4 bases; nucleotides not matched to a gene: 9. The CDR3 is made up of 14 amino acids. Germline loops: CDR1 MNHNS, CDR2 SASEGT. The CDR3 DNA is TGTGCCAGTAGACAGGGAAGTGGGTACAATGAGCAGTTCTTC. Translating gives CASRQGSGYNEQFF.

The chain links TRBV25-1 to TRBJ1-2; D call uncertain. Per the germline V gene, CDR1 is MGHDK and CDR2 is SYGVNS. The CDR3 has 15 residues. Trimming left V 3 bases short and J 2 bases short, with 13 bases between. The DNA for the CDR3 is TGTGCCAGCAGTGATGGTACAGAAATGAACTATGGCTACACCTTC. This codes for CASSDGTEMNYGYTF.

CDR3 DNA sequence: TGCAGTGCTAGCACCAGGGATCAGCCCCAGCATTTT. Amino acids: CSASTRDQPQHF. The chain joins TRBV20-1 to TRBJ1-5; D is possibly TRBD1 (5 bases). The CDR3 has 12 residues. Germline assignment: CDR1 DFQATT and CDR2 SNEGSKA (reference sequence). Between the trimmed V and J ends, which lost 3 bases and 5 bases, there was a span of 8 bases.

The chain uses TRBV19 and TRBJ2-7; the D gene is possibly TRBD2 (5 bases). The CDR3 loop spans 13 amino acids. The V and J ends lost 0 bases and 6 bases respectively, with 9 bases between them. Per the germline V gene, CDR1 is LNHDA and CDR2 is SQIVND (reference sequence). CDR3 protein: CASSIDTEGEQYF. The CDR3 DNA is TGTGCCAGTAGTATAGATACCGAGGGCGAGCAGTACTTC.

The table lists this clonotype with many counts. The genes are TRBV12-3 or TRBV12-4 and TRBJ2-7; 9 bases are a match to TRBD1. The J segment lost 6 bases and the V segment lost 3 bases, leaving 9 bases of the junction unmatched. The CDR3 runs to 15 residues. Here the CDR3 reads CASSFKVQGAVEQYF. CDR3 nucleotide sequence: TGTGCCAGCAGTTTTAAGGTACAGGGGGCAGTCGAGCAGTACTTC.

This clonotype was recorded a few times. The genes are TRBV6-5 and TRBJ1-1; 8 bases map to TRBD1. The CDR3 consists of 14 residues. The V gene end was trimmed by 2 bases and the J gene end by 5 bases; junction bases not matched to a gene: 4. Germline values: CDR1 MNHEY, CDR2 SVGAGI. The CDR3 reads CASSYPGGKTEAFF. CDR3 bases: TGTGCCAGCAGTTACCCAGGGGGCAAGACTGAAGCTTTCTTT.

The chain is built from TRBV4-2 and TRBJ2-2, with D perhaps matching TRBD2 (6 bases). The CDR3 consists of 15 residues. Deletions cut 0 bases from V and 8 bases from J, with 13 bases between. Germline values: CDR1 LGHNA, CDR2 YNFKEQ. CDR3 nucleotides: TGTGCCAGCAGCCAAGAAGTTAGCGGAGGGGGGGAGCTGTTTTTT. Protein: CASSQEVSGGGELFF.

This clonotype was detected only a few times. The rearrangement links TRBV5-6 to TRBJ2-1; D possibly corresponds to TRBD2 (5 bases). Looked up from germline, CDR1 is SGHDT and CDR2 is YYEEEE. V was trimmed by 1 base and J by 0 bases, leaving 11 bases between them. This CDR3 has 16 amino acids. The CDR3 region has the DNA TGTGCCAGCAGCTTGAAAAGCGGCAGCTCCTACAATGAGCAGTTCTTC. This codes for CASSLKSGSSYNEQFF.

The genes are TRBV5-1 and TRBJ2-6; the D call may be TRBD1 or TRBD2 (5 bases each). Per germline, CDR1 SGHRS and CDR2 YFSETQ. The CDR3 is made up of 14 amino acids. The ends were cut back, 7 bases at V and 0 bases at J, with 8 bases in the middle. CDR3: CASLGTSGANVLTF. The CDR3 DNA reads as TGCGCCAGCCTGGGGACCTCTGGGGCCAACGTCCTGACTTTC.

This clonotype was seen a few times. This chain joins TRBV5-1 and TRBJ1-1, with D perhaps matching TRBD1 (5 bases). Trimming pared 1 base from V and 8 bases from J, leaving 15 bases between. Germline V gene data show CDR1 as SGHRS and CDR2 as YFSETQ. CDR3 length: 14 amino acids. CDR3 amino acids: CASSLSGREGEAFF. The CDR3 DNA is TGCGCCAGCAGCTTGTCGGGCAGGGAGGGCGAAGCTTTCTTT.

V usage is TRBV11-3 and J usage is TRBJ2-5; a weak D match, TRBD1 (5 bases). Between the trimmed V and J ends, which lost 2 bases and 2 bases, there was a span of 9 bases. The CDR3 is 14 residues long. Looked up from germline, CDR1 is SGHNT and CDR2 is YENEEA. The CDR3 loop reads CASSLLQAQETQYF. CDR3 bases: TGTGCCAGCAGCTTATTACAGGCACAAGAGACCCAGTACTTC.

This clonotype was found many times. This chain links TRBV24-1 with TRBJ2-3, with D hard to call. Trimming removed 4 bases at V and 4 bases at J, with 17 bases between. This CDR3 has 16 residues. The germline CDR1 and CDR2 sequences are KGHDR and SFDVKD. As DNA, the CDR3 is TGTGCCACCAGTGACCCCGGGCCCGCAAACTCAGATACGCAGTATTTT. It encodes CATSDPGPANSDTQYF.

The CDR3 reads CSARDGEGPTQPQHF. The CDR3 DNA reads as TGCAGTGCTAGAGATGGAGAGGGACCCACTCAGCCCCAGCATTTT. The gene calls are TRBV20-1 and TRBJ1-5; D is possibly TRBD1 (5 bases). CDR1 and CDR2 from the germline V gene are DFQATT and SNEGSKA (reference sequence). V lost 0 bases to trimming and J lost 6 bases, with 15 bases between them. The CDR3 is 15 amino acids.

This clonotype was seen only a few times. The V call is TRBV12-3 or TRBV12-4, the J call TRBJ1-2, with D maybe TRBD1 (5 bases). Trimming stripped 4 bases from V and 6 bases from J, with 12 bases between. The CDR3 length is 13 residues. CDR3: CASSYGTANGYTF. The CDR3 bases are TGTGCCAGCAGTTACGGGACGGCGAATGGCTACACCTTC.

The J gene is TRBJ1-1, the V gene TRBV24-1, with 8 bases aligning to TRBD1. Losses at the gene ends were 4 bases for V and 4 bases for J; bases not matched to a gene: 7. This CDR3 comprises 15 residues. The germline CDR1 and CDR2 sequences are KGHDR and SFDVKD. The CDR3, as DNA: TGTGCCACCAGTGAAGAAGGCAGGGGGCCCACTGAAGCTTTCTTT. This sequence encodes CATSEEGRGPTEAFF.

This clonotype was counted between two and nine times. This sequence joins TRBV9 and TRBJ2-1; 10 bases are a match to TRBD2. Germline CDR1 SGDLS, CDR2 YYNGEE. After removal of 4 bases from V and 5 bases from J, the junction contained 6 bases not matched to a gene. The CDR3 is made up of 15 amino acids. CDR3 sequence (DNA): TGTGCCAGCAGCCAGGGGACTAGCGATAACAATGAGCAGTTCTTC. This codes for CASSQGTSDNNEQFF.